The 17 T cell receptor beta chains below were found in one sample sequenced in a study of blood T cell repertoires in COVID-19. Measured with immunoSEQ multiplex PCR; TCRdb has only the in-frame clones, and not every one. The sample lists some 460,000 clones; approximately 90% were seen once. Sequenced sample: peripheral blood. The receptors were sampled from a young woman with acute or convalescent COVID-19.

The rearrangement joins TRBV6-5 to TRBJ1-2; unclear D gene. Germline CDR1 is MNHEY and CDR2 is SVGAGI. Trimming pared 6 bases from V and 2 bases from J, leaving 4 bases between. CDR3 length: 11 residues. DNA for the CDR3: TGTGCCAGCAGGGCAAACTATGGCTACACCTTC. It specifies CASRANYGYTF.

CDR3 sequence: CASSPKGSTEAFF. CDR3 DNA sequence: TGTGCCAGCAGCCCTAAGGGGTCCACTGAAGCTTTCTTT. This rearrangement joins TRBV11-2 to TRBJ1-1; D might be TRBD1 (5 bases). The CDR3 is made up of 13 amino acids. Germline V lookup: CDR1 SGHAT, CDR2 FQNNGV. Between the trimmed V and J ends, which lost 5 bases and 4 bases, there was a span of 11 bases.

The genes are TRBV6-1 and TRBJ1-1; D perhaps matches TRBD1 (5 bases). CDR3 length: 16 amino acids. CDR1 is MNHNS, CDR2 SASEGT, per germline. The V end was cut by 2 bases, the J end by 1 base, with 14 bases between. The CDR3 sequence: CASSEFKAGPNTEAFF. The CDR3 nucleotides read TGTGCCAGCAGTGAATTCAAGGCAGGGCCGAACACTGAAGCTTTCTTT.

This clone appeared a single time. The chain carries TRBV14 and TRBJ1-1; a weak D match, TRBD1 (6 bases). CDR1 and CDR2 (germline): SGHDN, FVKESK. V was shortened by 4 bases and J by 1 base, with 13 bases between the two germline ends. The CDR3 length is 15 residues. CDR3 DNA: TGTGCCAGCAGCCTACGCACGGGACAGAACACTGAAGCTTTCTTT. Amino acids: CASSLRTGQNTEAFF. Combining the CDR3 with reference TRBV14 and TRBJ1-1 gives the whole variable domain EAGVTQFPSHSVIEKGQTVTLRCDPISGHDNLYWYRRVMGKEIKFLLHFVKESKQDESGMPNNRFLAERTGGTYSTLKVQPAELEDSGVYFCASSLRTGQNTEAFFGQGTRLTVV.

The CDR3 nucleotides are TGTGCCAGCAGCCCCGGACAGTACGAGCAGTACTTC. Translation: CASSPGQYEQYF. The chain couples TRBV12-3 or TRBV12-4 to TRBJ2-7, with D perhaps TRBD1 (6 bases). Trimming left V 6 bases short and J 4 bases short, with 10 bases between. The length of the CDR3 is 12 residues.

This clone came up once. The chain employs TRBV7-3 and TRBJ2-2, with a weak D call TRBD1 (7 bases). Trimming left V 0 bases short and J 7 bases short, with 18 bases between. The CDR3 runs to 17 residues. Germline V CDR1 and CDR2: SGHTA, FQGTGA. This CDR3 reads CASSLTPQGGMVGELFF. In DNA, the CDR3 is TGTGCCAGCAGCTTAACCCCCCAGGGGGGCATGGTCGGGGAGCTGTTTTTT.

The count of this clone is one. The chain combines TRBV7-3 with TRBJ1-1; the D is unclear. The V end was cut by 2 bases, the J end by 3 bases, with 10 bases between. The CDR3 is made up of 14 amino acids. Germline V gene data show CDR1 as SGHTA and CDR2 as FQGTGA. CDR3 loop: CASSLLPEHTEAFF. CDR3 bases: TGTGCCAGCAGCTTACTTCCCGAGCACACTGAAGCTTTCTTT.

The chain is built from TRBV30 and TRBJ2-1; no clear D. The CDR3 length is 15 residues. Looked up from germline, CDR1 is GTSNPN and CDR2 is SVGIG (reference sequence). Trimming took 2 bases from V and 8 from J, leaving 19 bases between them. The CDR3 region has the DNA TGTGCCTGGAGTCCCTACCTAACTTCTGTCGATGAGCAGTTCTTC. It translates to CAWSPYLTSVDEQFF.

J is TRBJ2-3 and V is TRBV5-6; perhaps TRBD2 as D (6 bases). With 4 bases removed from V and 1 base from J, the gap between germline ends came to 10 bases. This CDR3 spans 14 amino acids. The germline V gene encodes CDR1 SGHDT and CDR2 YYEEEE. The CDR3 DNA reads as TGTGCCAGCAGCCCCCCTAGCGGCACAGATACGCAGTATTTT. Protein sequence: CASSPPSGTDTQYF.

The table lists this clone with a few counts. The CDR3 sequence: CASSGSYYNEQFF. The CDR3 region has the DNA TGTGCCTCGAGCGGGAGTTACTACAATGAGCAGTTCTTC. The chain uses TRBV30 and TRBJ2-1, with 8 positions matching TRBD2. Trimming at V came to 7 bases and at J to 3 bases, leaving 5 bases not matched to a gene. The CDR3 is 13 residues long. From germline, CDR1 is GTSNPN and CDR2 SVGIG (reference sequence).

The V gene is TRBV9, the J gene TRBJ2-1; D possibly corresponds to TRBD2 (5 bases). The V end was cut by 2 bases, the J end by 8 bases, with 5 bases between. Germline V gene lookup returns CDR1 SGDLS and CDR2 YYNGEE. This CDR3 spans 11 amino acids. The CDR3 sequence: CASSVGDEQFF. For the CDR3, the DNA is TGTGCCAGCAGCGTGGGAGATGAGCAGTTCTTC.

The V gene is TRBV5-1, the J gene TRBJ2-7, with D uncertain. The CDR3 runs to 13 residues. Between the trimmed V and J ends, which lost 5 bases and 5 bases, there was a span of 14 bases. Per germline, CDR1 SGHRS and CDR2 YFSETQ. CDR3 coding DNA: TGCGCCAGCAGAGCTACAGAAACCGACGAGCAGTACTTC. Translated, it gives CASRATETDEQYF. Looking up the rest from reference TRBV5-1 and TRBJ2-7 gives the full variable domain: KAGVTQTPRYLIKTRGQQVTLSCSPISGHRSVSWYQQTPGQGLQFLFEYFSETQRNKGNFPGRFSGRQFSNSRSEMNVSTLELGDSALYLCASRATETDEQYFGPGTRLTVT.

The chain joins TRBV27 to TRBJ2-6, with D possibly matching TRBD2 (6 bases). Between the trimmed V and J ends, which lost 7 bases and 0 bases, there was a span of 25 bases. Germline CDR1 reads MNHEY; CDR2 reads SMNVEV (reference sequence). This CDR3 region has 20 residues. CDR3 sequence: CASTAGQVPLQGSGANVLTF. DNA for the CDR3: TGTGCCAGCACCGCGGGGCAGGTACCACTACAAGGCTCTGGGGCCAACGTCCTGACTTTC.

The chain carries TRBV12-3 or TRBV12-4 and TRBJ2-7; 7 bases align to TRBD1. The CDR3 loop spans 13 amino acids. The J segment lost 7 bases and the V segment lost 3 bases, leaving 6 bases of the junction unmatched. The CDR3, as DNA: TGTGCCAGCAGTTTGGGTAGGGGGCAAGAGCAGTACTTC. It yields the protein CASSLGRGQEQYF.

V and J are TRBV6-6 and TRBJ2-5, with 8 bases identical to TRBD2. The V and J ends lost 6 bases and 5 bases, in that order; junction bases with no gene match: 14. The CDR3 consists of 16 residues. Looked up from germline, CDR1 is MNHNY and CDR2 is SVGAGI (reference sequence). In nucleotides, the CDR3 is TGTGCCAGCAGCCTCCTGGCGGGGGGCGGGTCGGAGACCCAGTACTTC. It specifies CASSLLAGGGSETQYF.

CDR3 sequence: CASSSGTASGNTIYF. Here the CDR3 DNA reads TGTGCCAGCAGCTCCGGGACAGCCTCTGGAAACACCATATATTTT. This rearrangement joins TRBV11-2 to TRBJ1-3; 7 bases agree with TRBD1. The ends lost 4 bases at V and 0 bases at J; junction bases unmatched: 3. The germline V gene has CDR1 SGHAT and CDR2 FQNNGV. The CDR3 is 15 amino acids.

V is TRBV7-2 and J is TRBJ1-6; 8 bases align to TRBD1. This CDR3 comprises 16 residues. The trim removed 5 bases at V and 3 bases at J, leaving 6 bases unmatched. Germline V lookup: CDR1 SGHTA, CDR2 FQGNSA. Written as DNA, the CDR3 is TGTGCCAGCAGCGGGCAGGGGGCAATCTATAATTCACCCCTCCACTTT. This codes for CASSGQGAIYNSPLHF. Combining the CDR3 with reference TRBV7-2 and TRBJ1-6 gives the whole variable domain GAGVSQSPSNKVTEKGKDVELRCDPISGHTALYWYRQSLGQGLEFLIYFQGNSAPDKSGLPSDRFSAERTGGSVSTLTIQRTQQEDSAVYLCASSGQGAIYNSPLHFGNGTRLTVT.